A single sample gave rise to the 30 T cell receptor beta chains below, sequenced in a study of tumor and adjacent non-tumor tissue in lung cancer. The template was RNA from unsorted bulk tissue. The library came from three nested PCR rounds adapted from ARM-PCR protocols. TCRdb redid the calling of the multiplex PCR reads with MiXCR, one entry per CDR3 protein. The sample has some 200,000 distinct CDR3 sequences; about two thirds are singletons. The specimen was lung tumor tissue. Receptor source: a man aged 55 to 69 with non-small cell lung cancer.

Turning to this clonotype: A read error may produce the germline difference seen at one junction end. The chain links TRBV11-2 to TRBJ2-3; D may be TRBD1 (5 bases). CDR1 is SGHAT and CDR2 is FQNNGV in the germline V gene. The CDR3 has 14 residues. The CDR3 nucleotides read TGTGTCAGCAGCCCAAGGGGCACCACAGATACGCAATATTTT. Protein sequence: CVSSPRGTTDTQYF.

As concerns this clonotype: Compared with germline, one end of the junction differs, possibly owing to a read error. This chain links TRBV11-3 with TRBJ1-1; possible D gene TRBD1, 6 bases. The CDR3 has 17 amino acids. Germline V gives CDR1 SGHNT, CDR2 YENEEA. CDR3: CASSAPGTGYVNTEASF. CDR3 in DNA: TGTGCCAGCAGCGCGCCCGGCACAGGGTACGTGAACACTGAAGCTTCCTTT.

This clonotype showed up just a few times. The V and J genes are TRBV28 and TRBJ2-7; either TRBD1 or TRBD2 may supply D (5 bases each). V was trimmed by 1 base and J by 2 bases, leaving 12 bases between them. This CDR3 is built from 15 residues. Per germline, CDR1 MDHEN and CDR2 SYDVKM. DNA for the CDR3: TGTGCCAGCAGTTTATCCCTGACAGCGGCCTACGAGCAGTACTTC. Protein sequence: CASSLSLTAAYEQYF.

This rearrangement joins TRBV6-5 to TRBJ2-7; tentatively, D is TRBD1 (6 bases). Germline lookup yields CDR1 MNHEY and CDR2 SVGAGI. This CDR3 spans 15 amino acids. V lost 7 bases and J 3 bases, leaving 19 bases between the germline ends. CDR3 residues: CASMDPTGLNYEQYF. The CDR3 bases are TGTGCCAGCATGGACCCAACAGGGCTGAACTACGAGCAGTACTTC.

This chain uses TRBV6-1 with TRBJ1-1; the match to TRBD1 covers 10 bases. The CDR3 totals 19 residues. Germline values: CDR1 MNHNS, CDR2 SASEGT. Unmatched junction bases numbered 17, after V lost 6 bases and J lost 1 base. The CDR3 sequence: CASRSGTGAFGRWNTEAFF. CDR3 nucleotide sequence: TGTGCCAGCAGGAGCGGGACAGGGGCGTTTGGTAGGTGGAACACTGAAGCTTTCTTT.

In its sample, this clonotype was seen many times. The chain employs TRBV12-3 or TRBV12-4 and TRBJ2-3, with D possibly TRBD1 on 5 matching bases. This CDR3 is 15 amino acids long. V dropped 6 bases and J dropped 1 base, with 14 bases sitting between them. CDR3 bases: TGTGCCAGCAGCCCGCAGGGTGGCGGCACAGATACGCAGTATTTT. Translating it yields CASSPQGGGTDTQYF.

As regards this clonotype: A read error is likely, as this CDR3 ends without the conserved phenylalanine or tryptophan. The CDR3 DNA is TGTGCCAGCAGTTTAGGCGGACGGATTTATGGCTACACCTTA. It specifies CASSLGGRIYGYTL. The J gene is TRBJ1-2, the V gene TRBV28; D not resolved. CDR3 size: 14 residues. The V and J ends lost 2 bases and 5 bases respectively, with 12 bases between them. Germline CDR1 reads MDHEN; CDR2 reads SYDVKM.

About this clonotype itself: Its ends do not fully match the called genes, so a read error is possible. The chain has TRBV5-4 and TRBJ2-3; maybe TRBD1 (5 bases). CDR1 is SGHNT and CDR2 is YYREEE in the germline V gene (reference sequence). The CDR3 runs to 13 residues. The CDR3, as DNA: TGTGCCAGTAGCTCCACAGGTCAAGATACGCAGTATTTT. It encodes CASSSTGQDTQYF.

This clonotype has at least ten counts. The chain carries TRBV30 and TRBJ1-2; tentative D call: TRBD1 (6 bases). This CDR3 comprises 12 residues. Germline V gene lookup returns CDR1 GTSNPN and CDR2 SVGIG (reference sequence). The V gene lost 2 bases and the J gene lost 6 bases, with 10 bases spanning the gap. The CDR3 region is CAWSPTGNGYTF. The CDR3, as DNA: TGTGCCTGGAGTCCGACAGGAAATGGCTACACCTTC.

This clonotype has at least ten counts. The chain couples TRBV20-1 to TRBJ1-2; no reliable D call. The V end was cut by 4 bases, the J end by 2 bases, with 8 bases between. CDR1 is DFQATT and CDR2 is SNEGSKA in the germline V gene (reference sequence). This CDR3 comprises 12 residues. The CDR3 nucleotides are TGCAGTGCTACCCTTGGGAACTATGGCTACACCTTC. Translating gives CSATLGNYGYTF.

Of note for this clonotype: One end of the junction fails to match germline, which may point to a read error. The chain employs TRBV6-2 or TRBV6-3 and TRBJ2-1; tentatively, D is TRBD2 (5 bases). The CDR3 is 12 residues long. Germline lookup yields CDR1 MNHEY and CDR2 SVGEGT. In DNA form, the CDR3 reads TGTGCCAGCTGTTGGACTGCGAATGAGCACTTCTTC. It codes for CASCWTANEHFF.

The rearrangement uses TRBV5-1 and TRBJ1-4; the D gene is possibly TRBD1 (5 bases). CDR1 is SGHRS and CDR2 is YFSETQ in the germline V gene. The CDR3 consists of 15 residues. Deletions cut 4 bases from V and 4 bases from J, with 14 bases between. CDR3 protein: CASSPWTWGNEKLFF. The CDR3, as DNA: TGCGCCAGCAGCCCGTGGACATGGGGTAATGAAAAACTGTTTTTT. Full variable domain (outside the CDR3, taken from reference TRBV5-1 and TRBJ1-4): KAGVTQTPRYLIKTRGQQVTLSCSPISGHRSVSWYQQTPGQGLQFLFEYFSETQRNKGNFPGRFSGRQFSNSRSEMNVSTLELGDSALYLCASSPWTWGNEKLFFGSGTQLSVL.

A word on this clonotype: A read error may explain this, as a much larger clone is one base away. This chain joins TRBV12-3 or TRBV12-4 and TRBJ1-2; D unresolved. V lost 5 bases and J 4 bases, leaving 14 bases between the germline ends. The CDR3 runs 14 residues. CDR3 nucleotides: TGTGCCAGCAGTCATGGATCCGTAGCCTATGGCTACACCTTC. Translation gives CASSHGSVAYGYTF.

On this clonotype itself: One end of the junction varies from germline; a read error may be responsible. The chain combines TRBV11-2 with TRBJ1-4, with a possible D match to TRBD1 (5 bases). CDR3 length: 16 residues. Germline CDR1 reads SGHAT; CDR2 reads FQNNGV. CDR3 region: CASNLGADSTVEKLFF. The CDR3 DNA reads TGTGCCAGCAACTTAGGGGCGGATTCCACTGTAGAAAAACTGTTTTTT.

This clonotype was detected many times. This chain uses TRBV20-1 with TRBJ2-5; D gene ambiguous. The CDR3 is 12 residues long. V dropped 4 bases and J dropped 0 bases, with 6 bases sitting between them. Germline V gives CDR1 DFQATT, CDR2 SNEGSKA (reference sequence). DNA of the CDR3: TGCAGTGCTACCGCAAACCAAGAGACCCAGTACTTC. It specifies CSATANQETQYF.

This clonotype was seen a few times. CDR3 protein: CASTSKPGQIMNTEAFF. The DNA of the CDR3 is TGTGCCAGTACCTCAAAACCTGGGCAGATCATGAACACTGAAGCTTTCTTT. The chain links TRBV19 to TRBJ1-1; D is ambiguous. V was pared by 7 bases and J by 0 bases, with 21 bases between. The CDR3 sequence is 17 residues long. Looked up from germline, CDR1 is LNHDA and CDR2 is SQIVND (reference sequence).

A note on this clonotype: One junction end does not reproduce the germline sequence, and a read error may be involved. The V and J genes are TRBV11-3 and TRBJ2-7, with TRBD1 matching over 7 bases. Germline V CDR1 and CDR2: SGHNT, YENEEA. The CDR3 has 14 amino acids. The DNA for the CDR3 is TGTACCAGCAGCTTAGGGGGCTTTGCCTACGAGCAGTATTTC. Protein product: CTSSLGGFAYEQYF.

The chain has TRBV5-5 and TRBJ2-3; D remains unclear. CDR3 length: 12 amino acids. V lost 2 bases to trimming and J lost 2 bases, with 3 bases between them. Germline CDR1 is SGHKS and CDR2 is YYEKEE (reference sequence). As DNA, the CDR3 is TGTGCCAGCAGCTTCCCCACAGATACGCAGTATTTT. It yields the protein CASSFPTDTQYF.

The chain has TRBV28 and TRBJ1-2, with 7 bases fitting TRBD1. After removal of 10 bases from V and 5 bases from J, the junction contained 19 bases not matched to a gene. Germline CDR1 reads MDHEN; CDR2 reads SYDVKM. This CDR3 comprises 16 residues. In DNA form, the CDR3 reads TGTGCCAACAGCTCGACCAGACAGGGCCTCCTTTATGGCTACACCTTC. It translates to CANSSTRQGLLYGYTF.

A remark on this clonotype: The CDR3 does not end in the conserved phenylalanine or tryptophan, so this is likely a read error. The chain is built from TRBV11-2 and TRBJ2-1; TRBD2 aligns across 10 bases. The CDR3 is made up of 20 amino acids. Germline CDR1 reads SGHAT; CDR2 reads FQNNGV. In DNA, the CDR3 is TGTGCCATCAGCTTAAGAAGGACTAGCGGTTCCACCCCCTCCTACAATGAGCAGTTCTCC. This sequence encodes CAISLRRTSGSTPSYNEQFS.

This chain links TRBV6-5 with TRBJ1-5; D is possibly TRBD1 or TRBD2 (5 bases each). The J call may be wrong; the DNA end is better matched by TRBJ2-3. Germline loops: CDR1 MNHEY, CDR2 SVGAGI. The CDR3 consists of 15 residues. The CDR3 reads CASSDTGTGNQPQYF. For the CDR3, the DNA is TGTGCCAGCAGTGATACCGGGACGGGCAATCAGCCCCAGTATTTT.

The J gene is TRBJ2-4, the V gene TRBV11-1; D is uncertain. CDR3 size: 13 residues. Germline lookup yields CDR1 SGHAT and CDR2 FQDESV (reference sequence). The CDR3 loop is CVSSLESKNIQYF. In DNA form, the CDR3 reads TGTGTCAGTAGCTTGGAAAGCAAAAACATTCAGTACTTC.

The rearrangement joins TRBV6-2 or TRBV6-3 to TRBJ2-2; 7 bases line up with TRBD2. Germline V gives CDR1 MNHEY, CDR2 SVGEGT. The CDR3 spans 16 residues. J lost 4 bases, V lost 10 bases, and 15 bases had no gene match. The CDR3 loop is CATDRGEQKATGELFF. The CDR3 DNA is TGTGCCACCGATCGGGGGGAACAGAAGGCCACCGGGGAGCTGTTTTTT.

This clonotype was detected only a few times. A much bigger clone sits one base away, suggesting this may be a read error. J is TRBJ2-3 and V is TRBV20-1; 9 bases are a match to TRBD2. The germline V gene has CDR1 DFQATT and CDR2 SNEGSKA (reference sequence). The CDR3 length is 16 residues. V lost 8 bases to trimming and J lost 3 bases; unmatched junction nucleotides: 15. The DNA for the CDR3 is TGCAGTACTGGGTGGGGGCGGGGGGGCAGGACAGATACGCAGTATTTT. This sequence encodes CSTGWGRGGRTDTQYF.

This clonotype was seen only a few times. Just one base apart from a much larger clone, this may be a read error. The chain couples TRBV20-1 to TRBJ1-2; the D gene is possibly TRBD1 (5 bases). The CDR3 runs 13 residues. V lost 4 bases and J lost 3, with 12 bases in between. Germline V gene lookup returns CDR1 DFQATT and CDR2 SNEGSKA (reference sequence). The CDR3 sequence is CSAISDSHYGYTF. The CDR3 DNA sequence: TGCAGTGCTATAAGCGACAGCCACTATGGCTACACCTTC.

The table lists this clonotype with many counts. The genes are TRBV11-3 and TRBJ2-2, with TRBD1 identical over 8 bases. The CDR3 sequence is 15 residues long. Trimming cost V 4 bases and J 1 base; bases outside gene matches: 2. Germline V gives CDR1 SGHNT, CDR2 YENEEA. The CDR3 DNA reads as TGTGCCAGCAGCTGGGGACAGGTGAACACCGGGGAGCTGTTTTTT. Translating gives CASSWGQVNTGELFF.

As to this clonotype: This could be a read error, since a much larger clone is one nucleotide away. J is TRBJ2-5 and V is TRBV20-1, with 7 bases aligning to TRBD2. The CDR3 has 15 amino acids. CDR1 and CDR2 (germline): DFQATT, SNEGSKA (reference sequence). Trimming took 3 bases from V and 4 from J; bases not matched to a gene: 11. DNA of the CDR3: TGCAGTGCTAGGGCCCTATCGGGAGGCGGAGAGACCCAGTACTTC. This gives the protein CSARALSGGGETQYF.

This clonotype was found once. CDR3 protein: CASSVGGPYEQYF. The CDR3 coding sequence is TGTGCCAGCAGTGTTGGGGGGCCCTACGAGCAGTACTTC. V usage is TRBV2 and J usage is TRBJ2-7, with D perhaps TRBD1 or TRBD2 (6 bases each). V dropped 4 bases and J dropped 2 bases, with 9 bases sitting between them. Germline lookup yields CDR1 SNHLY and CDR2 FYNNEI. The CDR3 sequence is 13 residues long.

This clonotype was counted ten times or more. V usage is TRBV20-1 and J usage is TRBJ1-1; 10 nucleotides match TRBD1. Germline assignment: CDR1 DFQATT and CDR2 SNEGSKA (reference sequence). The CDR3 length is 13 residues. As DNA, the CDR3 is TGCAGGGGACAGGGGCATGAGGTCACTGAAGCTTTCTTT. The encoded protein is CRGQGHEVTEAFF.

The V call is TRBV20-1, the J call TRBJ2-5, with D possibly being TRBD2 (6 bases). The V end lost 7 bases, the J end lost 10 bases, and 22 bases lay between the germline ends. There are 13 residues in the CDR3. CDR1 is DFQATT, CDR2 SNEGSKA, per germline (reference sequence). The CDR3 region has the DNA TGCAGTGTTTCAGGAGGGCAGGGAGACATCCAGTACTTC. It codes for CSVSGGQGDIQYF.